The present T cell receptor beta chain was sequenced within a study of cytomegalovirus exposure and HLA in healthy donors. In regard to this clone: Its antigen remains unknown.

CDR1 and CDR2 from the germline V gene are MNHNS and SASEGT. This CDR3 is 16 amino acids long. Trimming took 3 bases from V and 1 from J, leaving 15 bases between them. Vbeta (60) and Jbeta (13) primers were used in the PCR. Original handling: A follow-up analysis tallied around 80 million unique TCR beta chains, roughly 11 million shared. Sequenced by immunoSEQ multiplex PCR; TCRdb stores in-frame clones only, minus some. V, J and clone size reflect that table, while D and trimming were determined from the DNA. The data show about 140,000 clones, more than 75% seen once. General study points: Some TCR beta chains (164 of them) were listed as cytomegalovirus-associated.

This rearrangement joins TRBV6-1 to TRBJ1-1; D gene unclear. The sequencing sample was made of PBMCs. The sequence was collected from a man younger than 35 in good health and CMV-seropositive. This chain's CDR3 is CASSDNSRRGNTEAFF. CDR3 nucleotides: TGTGCCAGCAGTGATAACTCGCGCCGGGGGAACACTGAAGCTTTCTTT.